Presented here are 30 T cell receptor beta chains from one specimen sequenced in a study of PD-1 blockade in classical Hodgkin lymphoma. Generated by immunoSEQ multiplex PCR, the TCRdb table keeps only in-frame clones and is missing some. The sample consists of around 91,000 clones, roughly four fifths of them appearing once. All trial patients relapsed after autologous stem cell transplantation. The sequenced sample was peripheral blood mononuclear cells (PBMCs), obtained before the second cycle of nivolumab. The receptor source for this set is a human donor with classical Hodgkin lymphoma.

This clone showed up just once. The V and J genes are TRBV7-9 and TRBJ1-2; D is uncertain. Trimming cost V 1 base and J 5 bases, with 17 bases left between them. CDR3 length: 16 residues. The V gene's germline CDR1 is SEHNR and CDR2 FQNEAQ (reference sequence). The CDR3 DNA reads TGTGCCAGCAGCTTAGTTACAACCGGCTCACAGTATGGCTACACCTTC. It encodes CASSLVTTGSQYGYTF.

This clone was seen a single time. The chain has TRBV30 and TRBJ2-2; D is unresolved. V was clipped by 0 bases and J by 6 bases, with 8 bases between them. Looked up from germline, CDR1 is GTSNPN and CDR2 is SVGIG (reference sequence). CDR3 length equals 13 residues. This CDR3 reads CAWSVKVPGELFF. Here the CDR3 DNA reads TGTGCCTGGAGTGTAAAAGTACCCGGGGAGCTGTTTTTT.

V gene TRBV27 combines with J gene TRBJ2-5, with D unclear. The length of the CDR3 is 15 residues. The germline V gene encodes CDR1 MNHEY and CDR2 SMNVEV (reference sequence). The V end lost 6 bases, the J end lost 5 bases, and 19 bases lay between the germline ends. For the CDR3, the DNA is TGTGCCAGCAGCCGTGACTCGTCCCGGTGGGAGACCCAGTACTTC. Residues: CASSRDSSRWETQYF.

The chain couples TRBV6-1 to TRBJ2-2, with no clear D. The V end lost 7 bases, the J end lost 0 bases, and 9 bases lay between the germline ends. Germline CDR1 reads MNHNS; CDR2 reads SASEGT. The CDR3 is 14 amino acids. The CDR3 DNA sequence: TGTGCCAGCAAGAGCGAACCGAACACCGGGGAGCTGTTTTTT. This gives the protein CASKSEPNTGELFF.

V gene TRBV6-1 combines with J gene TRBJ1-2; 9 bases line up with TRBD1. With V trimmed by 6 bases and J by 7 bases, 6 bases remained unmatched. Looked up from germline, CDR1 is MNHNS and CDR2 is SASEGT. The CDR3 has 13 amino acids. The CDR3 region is CASSATGGRGYTF. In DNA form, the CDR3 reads TGTGCCAGCAGCGCTACAGGGGGCCGTGGCTACACCTTC.

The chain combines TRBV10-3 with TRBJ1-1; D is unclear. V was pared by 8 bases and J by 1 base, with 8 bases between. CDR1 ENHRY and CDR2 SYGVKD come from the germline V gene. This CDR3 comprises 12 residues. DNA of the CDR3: TGTGCCATCTTGGGCCAGAACACTGAAGCTTTCTTT. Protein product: CAILGQNTEAFF.

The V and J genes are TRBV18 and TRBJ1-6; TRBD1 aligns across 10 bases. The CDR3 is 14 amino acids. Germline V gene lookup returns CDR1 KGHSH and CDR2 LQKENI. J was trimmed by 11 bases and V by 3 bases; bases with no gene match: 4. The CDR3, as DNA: TGTGCCAGCTCACCTGAGGGACAGGGGACACCCCTCCACTTT. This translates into CASSPEGQGTPLHF.

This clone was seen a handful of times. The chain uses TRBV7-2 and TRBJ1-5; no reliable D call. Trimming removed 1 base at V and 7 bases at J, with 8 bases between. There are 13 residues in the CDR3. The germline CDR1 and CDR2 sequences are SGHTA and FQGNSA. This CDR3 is CASSLGVGQPQHF. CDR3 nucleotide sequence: TGTGCCAGCAGCTTAGGAGTCGGACAGCCCCAGCATTTT.

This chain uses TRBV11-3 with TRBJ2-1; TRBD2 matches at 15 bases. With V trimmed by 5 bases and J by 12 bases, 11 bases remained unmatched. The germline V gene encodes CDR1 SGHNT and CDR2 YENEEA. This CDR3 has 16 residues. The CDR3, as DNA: TGTGCCAGCAGCCCGGGGACTAGCGGGAGGATATGGGCGCAGTTCTTC. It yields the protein CASSPGTSGRIWAQFF.

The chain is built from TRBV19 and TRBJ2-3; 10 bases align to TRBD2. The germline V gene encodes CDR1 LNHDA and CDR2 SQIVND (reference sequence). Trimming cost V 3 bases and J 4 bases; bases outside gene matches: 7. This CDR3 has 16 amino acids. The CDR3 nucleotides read TGTGCCAGTAGTATCGGGCTAGCGGGAGCGGCAGATACGCAGTATTTT. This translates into CASSIGLAGAADTQYF.

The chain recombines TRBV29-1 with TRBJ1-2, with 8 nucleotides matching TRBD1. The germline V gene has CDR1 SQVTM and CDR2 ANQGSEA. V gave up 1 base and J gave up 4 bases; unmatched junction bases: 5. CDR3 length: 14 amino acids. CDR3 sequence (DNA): TGCAGCGTTGAAGGACAGGGGAAAGGCTATGGCTACACCTTC. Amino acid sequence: CSVEGQGKGYGYTF. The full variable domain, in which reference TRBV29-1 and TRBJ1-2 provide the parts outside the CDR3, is SAVISQKPSRDICQRGTSLTIQCQVDSQVTMMFWYRQQPGQSLTLIATANQGSEATYESGFVIDKFPISRPNLTFSTLTVSNMSPEDSSIYLCSVEGQGKGYGYTFGSGTRLTVV.

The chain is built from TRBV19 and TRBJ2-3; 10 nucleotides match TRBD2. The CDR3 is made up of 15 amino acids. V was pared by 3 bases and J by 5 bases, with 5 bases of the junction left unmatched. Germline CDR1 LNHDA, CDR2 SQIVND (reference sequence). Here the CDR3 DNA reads TGTGCCAGTAGTATTAGGACTAGCGGCCTAGATACGCAGTATTTT. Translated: CASSIRTSGLDTQYF.

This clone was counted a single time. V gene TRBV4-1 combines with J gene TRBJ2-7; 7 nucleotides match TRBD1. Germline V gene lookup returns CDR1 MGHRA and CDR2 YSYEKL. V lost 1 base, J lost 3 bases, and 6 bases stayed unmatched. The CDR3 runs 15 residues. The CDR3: CASSQGGQIFYEQYF. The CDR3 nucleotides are TGCGCCAGCAGCCAAGGGGGACAGATCTTCTACGAGCAGTACTTC.

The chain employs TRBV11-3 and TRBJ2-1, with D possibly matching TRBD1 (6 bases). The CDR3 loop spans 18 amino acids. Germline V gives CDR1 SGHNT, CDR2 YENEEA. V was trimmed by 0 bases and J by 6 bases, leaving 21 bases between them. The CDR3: CASSLDLVRGTGSNEQFF. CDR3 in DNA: TGTGCCAGCAGCTTAGATCTGGTAAGGGGGACCGGGTCCAATGAGCAGTTCTTC.

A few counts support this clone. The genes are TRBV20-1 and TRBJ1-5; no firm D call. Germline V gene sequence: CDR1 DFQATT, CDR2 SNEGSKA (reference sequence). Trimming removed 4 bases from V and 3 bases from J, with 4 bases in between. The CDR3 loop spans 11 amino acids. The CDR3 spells CSATSNQPQHF. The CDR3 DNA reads TGCAGTGCTACATCCAATCAGCCCCAGCATTTT.

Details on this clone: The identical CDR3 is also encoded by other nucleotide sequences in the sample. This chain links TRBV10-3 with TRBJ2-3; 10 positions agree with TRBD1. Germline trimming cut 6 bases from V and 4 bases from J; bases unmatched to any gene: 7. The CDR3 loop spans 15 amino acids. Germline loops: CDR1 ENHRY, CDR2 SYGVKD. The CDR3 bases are TGTGCCATCAGCGAGACCGGGACAGGGGCAGATACGCAGTATTTT. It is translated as CAISETGTGADTQYF.

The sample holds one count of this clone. DNA for the CDR3: TGTGCCAGCAGTTACAACGGAGGGGGGGAGACCCAGTACTTC. Amino acid sequence: CASSYNGGGETQYF. The chain uses TRBV6-5 and TRBJ2-5; D may correspond to TRBD1 or TRBD2 (6 bases each). CDR3 size: 14 residues. Germline loops: CDR1 MNHEY, CDR2 SVGAGI. V lost 2 bases, J lost 5 bases, and 12 bases lay in between.

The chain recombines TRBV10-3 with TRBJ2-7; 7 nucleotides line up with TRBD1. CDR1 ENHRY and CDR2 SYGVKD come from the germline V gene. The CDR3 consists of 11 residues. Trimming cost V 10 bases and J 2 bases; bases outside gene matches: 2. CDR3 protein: CASQGAYEQYF. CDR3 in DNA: TGTGCCAGCCAGGGGGCCTACGAGCAGTACTTC.

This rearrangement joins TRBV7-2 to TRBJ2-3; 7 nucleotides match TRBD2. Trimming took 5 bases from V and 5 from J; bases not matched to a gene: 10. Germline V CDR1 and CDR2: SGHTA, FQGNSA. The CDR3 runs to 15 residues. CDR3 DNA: TGTGCCAGCAGCCCCCGTGGGGGGAGGGGAGATACGCAGTATTTT. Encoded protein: CASSPRGGRGDTQYF.

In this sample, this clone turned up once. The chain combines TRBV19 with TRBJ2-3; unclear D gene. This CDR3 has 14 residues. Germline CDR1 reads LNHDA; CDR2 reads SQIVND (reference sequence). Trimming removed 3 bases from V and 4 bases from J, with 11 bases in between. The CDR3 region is CASSIGPAPDTQYF. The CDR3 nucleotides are TGTGCCAGTAGTATCGGTCCAGCCCCAGATACGCAGTATTTT. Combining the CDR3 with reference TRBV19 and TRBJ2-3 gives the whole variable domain DGGITQSPKYLFRKEGQNVTLSCEQNLNHDAMYWYRQDPGQGLRLIYYSQIVNDFQKGDIAEGYSVSREKKESFPLTVTSAQKNPTAFYLCASSIGPAPDTQYFGPGTRLTVL.

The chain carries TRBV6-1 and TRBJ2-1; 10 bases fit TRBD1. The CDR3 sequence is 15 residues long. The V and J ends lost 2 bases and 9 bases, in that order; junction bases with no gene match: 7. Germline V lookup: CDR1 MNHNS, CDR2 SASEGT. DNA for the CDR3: TGTGCCAGCAGTGAATTGGGACAGGGGCTGGGTGAGCAGTTCTTC. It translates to CASSELGQGLGEQFF.

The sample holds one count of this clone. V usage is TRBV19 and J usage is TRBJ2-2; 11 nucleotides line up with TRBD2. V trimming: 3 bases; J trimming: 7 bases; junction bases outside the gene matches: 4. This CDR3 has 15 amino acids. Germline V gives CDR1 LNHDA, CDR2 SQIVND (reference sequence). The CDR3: CASSILAGGNGELFF. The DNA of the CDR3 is TGTGCCAGTAGTATTCTAGCGGGAGGAAACGGGGAGCTGTTTTTT.

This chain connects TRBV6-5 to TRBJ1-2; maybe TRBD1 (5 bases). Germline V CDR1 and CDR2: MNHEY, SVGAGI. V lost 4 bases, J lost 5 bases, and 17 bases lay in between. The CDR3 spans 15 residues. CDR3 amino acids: CASSSTGSGEYGYTF. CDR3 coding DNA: TGTGCCAGCAGTTCCACAGGTTCTGGGGAGTATGGCTACACCTTC.

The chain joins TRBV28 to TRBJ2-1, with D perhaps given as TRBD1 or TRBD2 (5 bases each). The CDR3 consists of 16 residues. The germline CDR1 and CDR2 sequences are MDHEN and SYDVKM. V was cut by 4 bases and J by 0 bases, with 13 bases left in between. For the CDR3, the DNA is TGTGCCAGCAGTTCTTCCGGGACCCGCTCCTACAATGAGCAGTTCTTC. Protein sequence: CASSSSGTRSYNEQFF.

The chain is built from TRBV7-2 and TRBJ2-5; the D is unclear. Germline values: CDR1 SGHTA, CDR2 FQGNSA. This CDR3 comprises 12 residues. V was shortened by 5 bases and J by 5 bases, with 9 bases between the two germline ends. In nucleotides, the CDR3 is TGTGCCAGCAGCGGCCCCTGGGAGACCCAGTACTTC. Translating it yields CASSGPWETQYF.

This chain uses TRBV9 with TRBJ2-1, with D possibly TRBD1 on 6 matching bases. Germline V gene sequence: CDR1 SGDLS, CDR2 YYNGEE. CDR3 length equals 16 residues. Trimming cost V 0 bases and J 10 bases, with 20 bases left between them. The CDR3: CASSVGATVGAWEQFF. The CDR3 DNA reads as TGTGCCAGCAGCGTAGGAGCGACAGTGGGGGCATGGGAGCAGTTCTTC.

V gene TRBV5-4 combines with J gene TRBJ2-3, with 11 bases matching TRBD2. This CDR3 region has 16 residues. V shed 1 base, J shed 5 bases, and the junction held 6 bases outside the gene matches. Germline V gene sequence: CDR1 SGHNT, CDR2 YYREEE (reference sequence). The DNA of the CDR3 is TGTGCCAGCAGCTTGCCCCCTCTAGCGGGAGGAGATACGCAGTATTTT. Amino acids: CASSLPPLAGGDTQYF. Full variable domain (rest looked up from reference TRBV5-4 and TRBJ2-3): ETGVTQSPTHLIKTRGQQVTLRCSSQSGHNTVSWYQQALGQGPQFIFQYYREEENGRGNFPPRFSGLQFPNYSSELNVNALELDDSALYLCASSLPPLAGGDTQYFGPGTRLTVL.

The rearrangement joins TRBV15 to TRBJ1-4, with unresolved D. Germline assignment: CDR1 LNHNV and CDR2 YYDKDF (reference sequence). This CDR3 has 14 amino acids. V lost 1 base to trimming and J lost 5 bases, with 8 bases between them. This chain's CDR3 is CATSRGDPNEKLFF. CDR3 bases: TGTGCCACCAGCAGAGGCGATCCGAATGAAAAACTGTTTTTT.

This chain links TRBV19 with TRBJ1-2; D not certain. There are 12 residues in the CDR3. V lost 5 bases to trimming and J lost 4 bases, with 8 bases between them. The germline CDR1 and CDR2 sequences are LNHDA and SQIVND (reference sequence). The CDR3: CASSPGAYGYTF. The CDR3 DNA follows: TGTGCCAGTAGTCCGGGAGCCTATGGCTACACCTTC.

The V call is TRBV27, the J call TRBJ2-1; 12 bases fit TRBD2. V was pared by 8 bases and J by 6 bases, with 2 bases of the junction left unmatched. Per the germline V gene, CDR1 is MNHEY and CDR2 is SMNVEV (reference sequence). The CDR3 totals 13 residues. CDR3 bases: TGTGCCAGCCGGACTAGCGGGACCAATGAGCAGTTCTTC. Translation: CASRTSGTNEQFF.